These 30 T cell receptor beta chains were all obtained from the same sample, sequenced in a study of blood T cell repertoires in COVID-19. Here immunoSEQ multiplex PCR was the method, and the copy in TCRdb shows in-frame clones only, minus some. The data contain over 200,000 clones, 89% of them singletons. What was sequenced was PBMCs or T cells enriched from blood (not recorded which). The receptors derive from a woman aged 25 to 39 with acute COVID-19.

The gene calls are TRBV2 and TRBJ2-5; TRBD2 is a possible D gene (7 bases). Trimming shortened V by 1 base and J by 5 bases, and 11 bases separated the two germline ends. The CDR3 has 14 amino acids. Germline-derived CDR1 and CDR2 are SNHLY and FYNNEI. The CDR3 region has the DNA TGTGCCAGCAGTGAAGTCGGGGGGCAGGAGACCCAGTACTTC. Amino acid sequence: CASSEVGGQETQYF. Variable domain in full (rest from reference TRBV2 and TRBJ2-5): EPEVTQTPSHQVTQMGQEVILRCVPISNHLYFYWYRQILGQKVEFLVSFYNNEISEKSEIFDDQFSVERPDGSNFTLKIRSTKLEDSAMYFCASSEVGGQETQYFGPGTRLLVL.

This chain joins TRBV6-5 and TRBJ2-4; 7 positions match TRBD1. Unmatched junction bases numbered 9, after V lost 5 bases and J lost 5 bases. CDR3 length: 15 residues. Germline assignment: CDR1 MNHEY and CDR2 SVGAGI. The CDR3 DNA sequence: TGTGCCAGCAGTACCCGACAGGGAATGGAAAACATTCAGTACTTC. It specifies CASSTRQGMENIQYF.

The chain has TRBV14 and TRBJ1-2; D gene ambiguous. This CDR3 contains 13 residues. CDR1 is SGHDN, CDR2 FVKESK, per germline. Deletions cut 3 bases from V and 8 bases from J, with 13 bases between. The CDR3 protein is CASSHVPGIGYTF. CDR3 coding DNA: TGTGCCAGCAGCCATGTCCCCGGGATCGGCTACACCTTC.

Note on this clone: Other nucleotide sequences from this sample produce the same CDR3. The chain employs TRBV27 and TRBJ1-5; D might be TRBD1 (6 bases). This CDR3 comprises 15 residues. Trimming removed 6 bases at V and 0 bases at J, with 12 bases between. Per germline, CDR1 MNHEY and CDR2 SMNVEV (reference sequence). CDR3 amino acids: CASSLRGYSNQPQHF. Written as DNA, the CDR3 is TGTGCCAGCAGCCTCAGGGGTTATAGCAATCAGCCCCAGCATTTT.

The CDR3 loop is CASSPGGRFSSYEQYF. The CDR3 bases are TGTGCCAGCAGCCCGGGGGGCAGGTTTAGCTCCTACGAGCAGTACTTC. The rearrangement links TRBV14 to TRBJ2-7, with a weak D call TRBD2 (7 bases). Trimming took 4 bases from V and 0 from J, leaving 16 bases between them. Germline V CDR1 and CDR2: SGHDN, FVKESK. The CDR3 extends over 16 amino acids.

J is TRBJ1-4 and V is TRBV28; 7 nucleotides match TRBD1. Per germline, CDR1 MDHEN and CDR2 SYDVKM. This CDR3 spans 16 amino acids. V shed 5 bases and J 0 bases; nucleotides not matched to a gene: 6. The CDR3 DNA reads as TGTGCCAGCAGTACAGGGACAGCAGCAACTAATGAAAAACTGTTTTTT. Amino acids: CASSTGTAATNEKLFF.

This chain connects TRBV30 to TRBJ2-7; a weak D match, TRBD1 (5 bases). The CDR3 has 12 amino acids. Trimming took off 2 bases at V and 5 bases at J, with 10 bases between the two ends. Looked up from germline, CDR1 is GTSNPN and CDR2 is SVGIG (reference sequence). The CDR3 loop reads CAWSRLGDEQYF. The DNA for the CDR3 is TGTGCCTGGAGTAGGTTAGGGGACGAGCAGTACTTC.

The gene calls are TRBV2 and TRBJ2-2; TRBD2 might be the D (7 bases). The CDR3 has 12 residues. The V gene's germline CDR1 is SNHLY and CDR2 FYNNEI. V dropped 8 bases and J dropped 5 bases, with 9 bases sitting between them. This CDR3 reads CASGRGTGELFF. The CDR3 coding sequence is TGTGCCAGCGGGAGGGGGACCGGGGAGCTGTTTTTT.

The rearrangement links TRBV5-6 to TRBJ1-2; no reliable D call. From germline, CDR1 is SGHDT and CDR2 YYEEEE. Between the trimmed V and J ends, which lost 2 bases and 0 bases, there was a span of 11 bases. There are 15 residues in the CDR3. The CDR3 sequence is CASSLTAGANYGYTF. The CDR3 nucleotides read TGTGCCAGCAGCTTAACTGCCGGAGCTAACTATGGCTACACCTTC.

The J gene is TRBJ1-4, the V gene TRBV3-1 (or the pseudogene TRBV3-2); TRBD1 agrees at 12 bases. Germline V gene data show CDR1 as LGHDT and CDR2 as YNNKEL (reference sequence). After removal of 5 bases from V and 4 bases from J, the junction contained 8 bases not matched to a gene. The CDR3 is 17 residues long. This CDR3 is CASSTGTGGNINEKLFF. In nucleotides, the CDR3 is TGTGCCAGCAGCACCGGGACAGGGGGCAATATTAATGAAAAACTGTTTTTT.

The chain combines TRBV5-1 with TRBJ1-1, with 7 bases matching TRBD1. Germline-derived CDR1 and CDR2 are SGHRS and YFSETQ. The CDR3 consists of 14 residues. V lost 4 bases, J lost 3 bases, and 6 bases stayed unmatched. This CDR3 is CASSPTGVYTEAFF. In DNA form, the CDR3 reads TGCGCCAGCAGCCCTACAGGGGTGTACACTGAAGCTTTCTTT.

The chain uses TRBV4-1 and TRBJ1-1; D is perhaps TRBD1 (6 bases). Germline CDR1 reads MGHRA; CDR2 reads YSYEKL. V lost 3 bases, J lost 6 bases, and 11 bases lay in between. The CDR3 has 13 residues. The CDR3, as DNA: TGCGCCAGCAGCCAGACTGGGGGCTCTGAAGCTTTCTTT. Its protein product is CASSQTGGSEAFF.

This clone was found once. At one of its ends the junction is not consistent with the germline gene, which may arise from a read error. The chain employs TRBV7-2 and TRBJ2-5, with 10 bases lining up with TRBD2. Germline CDR1 is SGHTA and CDR2 is FQGNSA. This CDR3 spans 17 amino acids. The CDR3 loop is CASSLGPILAGQETQYF. In nucleotides, the CDR3 is TGTGCCAGCAGCTTAGGCCCTATACTAGCGGGGCAAGAGACACAGTACTTC. Together with reference TRBV7-2 and TRBJ2-5, the CDR3 gives the full variable domain: GAGVSQSPSNKVTEKGKDVELRCDPISGHTALYWYRQSLGQGLEFLIYFQGNSAPDKSGLPSDRFSAERTGGSVSTLTIQRTQQEDSAVYLCASSLGPILAGQETQYFGPGTRLLVL.

V and J are TRBV3-1 (or the pseudogene TRBV3-2) and TRBJ1-4; a weak D match, TRBD1 (6 bases). Germline V CDR1 and CDR2: LGHDT, YNNKEL (reference sequence). The CDR3 runs 15 residues. The ends were cut back, 4 bases at V and 4 bases at J, with 13 bases in the middle. In nucleotides, the CDR3 is TGTGCCAGCAGCCGCGGGGGCCGTTATAATGAAAAACTGTTTTTT. It specifies CASSRGGRYNEKLFF.

The chain joins TRBV12-3 or TRBV12-4 to TRBJ1-2, with 7 bases matching TRBD1. The CDR3 runs 13 residues. After removal of 4 bases from V and 7 bases from J, the junction contained 6 bases not matched to a gene. Written as DNA, the CDR3 is TGTGCCAGCAGTTCCCCACAGGGGAGTGGCTACACCTTC. Encoded protein: CASSSPQGSGYTF.

V is TRBV24-1 and J is TRBJ2-5; 9 bases fit TRBD2. The CDR3 length is 14 residues. V gave up 4 bases and J gave up 7 bases; unmatched junction bases: 6. Per germline, CDR1 KGHDR and CDR2 SFDVKD. CDR3 region: CATSERGGPGTQYF. The CDR3, as DNA: TGTGCCACCAGTGAGCGGGGGGGCCCCGGGACCCAGTACTTC.

The V and J genes are TRBV7-2 and TRBJ1-1, with TRBD1 identical over 8 bases. Germline CDR1 SGHTA, CDR2 FQGNSA. Germline trimming cut 3 bases from V and 2 bases from J; bases unmatched to any gene: 5. CDR3 size: 15 residues. CDR3 bases: TGTGCCAGCAGCTTGTGGACAGGGATAAACACTGAAGCTTTCTTT. As protein: CASSLWTGINTEAFF.

The rearrangement uses TRBV18 and TRBJ2-7, with 8 bases lining up with TRBD1. The length of the CDR3 is 16 residues. V lost 1 base and J lost 2; bases outside the gene matches: 7. In germline, CDR1 is KGHSH, CDR2 LQKENI. The DNA for the CDR3 is TGTGCCAGCTCACCACAAGGACAGGGTATAGCCTACGAGCAGTACTTC. Amino acid sequence: CASSPQGQGIAYEQYF.

The chain combines TRBV4-3 with TRBJ1-3; unclear D gene. The V end lost 0 bases, the J end lost 0 bases, and 6 bases lay between the germline ends. CDR3 size: 15 residues. Germline V gene data show CDR1 as LGHNA and CDR2 as YSLEER. CDR3 in DNA: TGCGCCAGCAGCCAAGACGGGAACTCTGGAAACACCATATATTTT. Protein: CASSQDGNSGNTIYF.

The rearrangement uses TRBV5-5 and TRBJ2-3; maybe TRBD1 (7 bases). Germline V gene data show CDR1 as SGHKS and CDR2 as YYEKEE (reference sequence). This CDR3 spans 15 amino acids. Trimming shortened V by 3 bases and J by 2 bases, and 13 bases separated the two germline ends. Here the CDR3 reads CASSWRDSPTDTQYF. The CDR3 region has the DNA TGTGCCAGCAGCTGGCGGGACAGTCCCACAGATACGCAGTATTTT.

The table lists this clone with a count of one. This chain links TRBV15 with TRBJ1-1; 10 bases are a match to TRBD1. Trimming removed 2 bases from V and 5 bases from J; junction bases left unmatched: 5. Germline V gene lookup returns CDR1 LNHNV and CDR2 YYDKDF (reference sequence). CDR3 length equals 15 residues. DNA for the CDR3: TGTGCCACCAGCAGAACCGGGACAGGGGTGACTGAAGCTTTCTTT. Its protein product is CATSRTGTGVTEAFF.

The genes are TRBV19 and TRBJ1-1, with 7 bases that match TRBD1. The J segment lost 0 bases and the V segment lost 6 bases, leaving 7 bases of the junction unmatched. The CDR3 runs 15 residues. The germline V gene has CDR1 LNHDA and CDR2 SQIVND (reference sequence). The CDR3 loop is CASRRTGLLNTEAFF. The CDR3 coding sequence is TGTGCCAGTAGAAGGACAGGCCTCCTGAACACTGAAGCTTTCTTT.

This chain links TRBV27 with TRBJ2-2; D gene unclear. Germline CDR1 is MNHEY and CDR2 is SMNVEV (reference sequence). Trimming cost V 6 bases and J 6 bases, with 8 bases left between them. The CDR3 covers 12 residues. The CDR3 region has the DNA TGTGCCAGCAGGTCCAATCCCGGGGAGCTGTTTTTT. Protein: CASRSNPGELFF.

The chain is built from TRBV3-1 (or the pseudogene TRBV3-2) and TRBJ2-7; 10 nucleotides line up with TRBD2. CDR1 and CDR2 from the germline V gene are LGHDT and YNNKEL (reference sequence). The CDR3 consists of 15 residues. The V gene end was trimmed by 4 bases and the J gene end by 2 bases; junction bases not matched to a gene: 5. CDR3 nucleotides: TGTGCCAGCAGCCCTGTAGCGGGGGGCCCCTACGAGCAGTACTTC. Translation gives CASSPVAGGPYEQYF.

The chain links TRBV7-9 to TRBJ1-2; D is possibly TRBD1 (5 bases). V shed 3 bases and J shed 4 bases, with 12 bases lying between them. This CDR3 spans 14 amino acids. CDR1 is SEHNR, CDR2 FQNEAQ, per germline (reference sequence). The CDR3 here is CASSFAGNGYGYTF. As DNA, the CDR3 is TGTGCCAGCAGCTTCGCAGGGAATGGCTATGGCTACACCTTC.

The CDR3 loop is CASSLVRRQETQYF. DNA of the CDR3: TGTGCCAGCAGCCTTGTTAGAAGACAAGAGACCCAGTACTTC. This chain links TRBV3-1 (or the pseudogene TRBV3-2) with TRBJ2-5; D is unresolved. Looked up from germline, CDR1 is LGHDT and CDR2 is YNNKEL (reference sequence). Trimming left V 4 bases short and J 2 bases short, with 11 bases between. The CDR3 contains 14 residues.

The chain has TRBV4-1 and TRBJ1-1; no firm D call. Germline CDR1 is MGHRA and CDR2 is YSYEKL. The CDR3 is 14 residues long. Trimming shortened V by 0 bases and J by 7 bases, and 12 bases separated the two germline ends. The CDR3 sequence: CASSQDPFGDEAFF. As DNA, the CDR3 is TGCGCCAGCAGCCAAGATCCCTTCGGTGATGAAGCTTTCTTT.

This clone occurred a few times. V usage is TRBV6-5 and J usage is TRBJ1-1; D remains ambiguous. With 5 bases removed from V and 4 bases from J, the gap between germline ends came to 14 bases. CDR1 and CDR2 from the germline V gene are MNHEY and SVGAGI. CDR3 size: 14 residues. This CDR3 reads CASSPPRVGTEAFF. CDR3 nucleotides: TGTGCCAGCAGTCCTCCACGGGTTGGCACTGAAGCTTTCTTT.

The chain uses TRBV19 and TRBJ1-3; 7 nucleotides align to TRBD1. Trimming removed 8 bases from V and 0 bases from J; junction bases left unmatched: 10. The CDR3 extends over 16 amino acids. The germline CDR1 and CDR2 sequences are LNHDA and SQIVND (reference sequence). The CDR3 spells CASQIDRDISGNTIYF. The CDR3 DNA is TGTGCCAGTCAAATCGACAGGGACATCTCTGGAAACACCATATATTTT.

In this sample, this clone turned up a few times. The chain has TRBV4-1 and TRBJ2-1, with 9 positions matching TRBD2. Trimming took 5 bases from V and 9 from J; bases not matched to a gene: 11. This CDR3 has 15 residues. Germline-derived CDR1 and CDR2 are MGHRA and YSYEKL. This CDR3 is CASSFSGGSNGEQFF. In DNA, the CDR3 is TGCGCCAGCAGCTTCAGCGGGGGGTCTAACGGTGAGCAGTTCTTC.